This T cell receptor beta chain came from a study of cytomegalovirus exposure and HLA in healthy donors. Study-wide results and limits: V segments that were indistinguishable, TRBV6-2 and TRBV6-3 among them, were omitted from analysis.

The germline V gene has CDR1 MGHRA and CDR2 YSYEKL. Germline trimming cut 2 bases from V and 7 bases from J; bases unmatched to any gene: 8. The CDR3 extends over 16 amino acids. It was with 60 Vbeta and 13 Jbeta primers that the PCR ran. The repertoire was sequenced with immunoSEQ multiplex PCR; TCRdb's copy has only in-frame clones and lacks some. The data show approximately 210,000 clones, approximately 85% seen once. This clone has more than one count but fewer than ten. No antigen is known for it. This TCR derives from a young man in good health and CMV-seronegative. The sequenced sample consisted of PBMCs. This sequence joins TRBV4-1 and TRBJ1-5, with TRBD1 identical over 10 bases. As DNA, the CDR3 is TGCGCCAGCAGCCAAACCACCGGGGACAGGGGCCAGCCCCAGCATTTT. It translates to CASSQTTGDRGQPQHF.